These T cell receptor beta chains were read from a single sample in a study of T cell responses to AZD1222 COVID-19 vaccine. The data were produced by immunoSEQ multiplex PCR, yet TCRdb's version contains in-frame clones alone and is incomplete. The data hold about 90,000 clones, with about 89% observed a single time. The input for sequencing was peripheral blood, taken 28 days after the second AZD1222 dose. These receptors were collected from an adult who received the AZD1222 COVID-19 vaccine. The CDR3 runs from the conserved cysteine through the conserved F or W. Each record gives: J gene, D gene, clone size, V gene, CDR3 DNA, CDR3 protein. A D gene is named only where the DNA matches it firmly. Size values are once, few and many counts, or a class for expanded clones, and some rows have none.

TRBJ1-1 | . | . | TRBV7-9 | TGTGCCAGCAGCCTGGGGGGACAATTGGAAGCTTTCTTT | CASSLGGQLEAFF
TRBJ1-3 | . | . | TRBV5-5 | TGTGCCAGCAGCTTGGTCGTGAGCTCTGGAAACACCATATATTTT | CASSLVVSSGNTIYF
TRBJ1-5 | TRBD1 | once | TRBV19 | TGTGCCAGTAATCGACAGGGGGGCGGCCAGCCCCAGCATTTT | CASNRQGGGQPQHF
TRBJ1-1 | . | . | TRBV30 | TGTGCCTGGAGTCGGACGGCCAACACTGAAGCTTTCTTT | CAWSRTANTEAFF
TRBJ1-1 | . | . | TRBV12-3/TRBV12-4 | TGTGCCAGCAGTTTAGAGGCCTACGGGGCTTTCTTT | CASSLEAYGAFF
TRBJ2-1 | TRBD1 | . | TRBV7-2 | TGTGCCAGCAGCTTAGAGAGGGGGCGACGCAATGAGCAGTTCTTC | CASSLERGRRNEQFF
TRBJ2-5 | TRBD2 | . | TRBV5-6 | TGTGCCAGCAGCTTTGGTTGGGCGGGGGGGCCGACCCAGTACTTC | CASSFGWAGGPTQYF
TRBJ1-2 | TRBD1 | . | TRBV9 | TGTGCCAGCAGCGACCGGACAGGGTATGGCTACACCTTC | CASSDRTGYGYTF
TRBJ1-6 | . | . | TRBV9 | TGTGCCAGCACCCGGGGCGACCCAATTTCACCCCTCCACTTT | CASTRGDPISPLHF
TRBJ1-1 | . | . | TRBV24-1 | TGTGCCACCAGTGATACTTGGACAGCGGAGGAGAACCTTGAAGCTTTCTTT | CATSDTWTAEENLEAFF
TRBJ1-1 | . | . | TRBV28 | TGTGCCAGCAGTTCCACATCGGCCGGGATTAGGGACACTGAAGCTTTCTTT | CASSSTSAGIRDTEAFF
TRBJ2-3 | TRBD2 | . | TRBV7-9 | TGTGCCAGCAGCTTAGAACTAGCGGAGGATACGCAGTATTTT | CASSLELAEDTQYF
TRBJ1-2 | . | . | TRBV28 | TGTGCCAGCGCTACAGGGTACTATGGCTACACCTTC | CASATGYYGYTF
TRBJ2-5 | . | . | TRBV18 | TGTGCCAGCTCACCGGGGGCTAAGGAGACCCAGTACTTC | CASSPGAKETQYF
TRBJ2-1 | TRBD2 | . | TRBV5-1 | TGCGCCAGCAGCCATCCCGGGACTAGCGGGGCTCCCCCGGGGTACAATGAGCAGTTCTTC | CASSHPGTSGAPPGYNEQFF
TRBJ2-7 | . | once | TRBV12-3/TRBV12-4 | TGTGCCAGCAGTTTAGTAAGGGGACGTGAGTACTTC | CASSLVRGREYF
TRBJ1-2 | TRBD1 | . | TRBV2 | TGTGCCAGCAGTAAACAACAGGGGAAGACTGCTGGGTATGGCTACACCTTC | CASSKQQGKTAGYGYTF
TRBJ2-7 | . | once | TRBV12-3/TRBV12-4 | TGTGCCAGCAGTTTAGGTCCTAGCTACGAGCAGTACTTC | CASSLGPSYEQYF
TRBJ1-2 | . | . | TRBV6-1 | TGTGCCAGCAGTGAGGGACTCACCGCCCTCGGCTACACCTTC | CASSEGLTALGYTF
TRBJ2-1 | TRBD1 | . | TRBV3-1/TRBV3-2 | TGTGCCAGCAGCCGGGACAGGGTGGACTACAATGAGCAGTTCTTC | CASSRDRVDYNEQFF
TRBJ1-1 | TRBD1 | . | TRBV10-3 | TGTGCCACCACCGCCGGGACAGAGAACACTGAAGCTTTCTTT | CATTAGTENTEAFF
TRBJ1-5 | . | . | TRBV5-1 | TGCGCCAGCAGCAGGGACCACAATCAGCCCCAGCATTTT | CASSRDHNQPQHF
TRBJ1-5 | . | . | TRBV6-5 | TGTGCCAGCAACTCCGTTGTGAGCAATCAGCCCCAGCATTTT | CASNSVVSNQPQHF
TRBJ2-5 | . | . | TRBV7-2 | TGTGCCAGCAGCCCCTGGGGGCGAGAGACCCAGTACTTC | CASSPWGRETQYF
TRBJ1-1 | . | . | TRBV27 | TGTGCCAGTGCGGGCGGGGAGGTCACTGAAGCTTTCTTT | CASAGGEVTEAFF
TRBJ1-2 | . | . | TRBV3-1/TRBV3-2 | TGTGCCAGCAGCCAACCCGACGGAGAATTCTATGGCTACACCTTC | CASSQPDGEFYGYTF
TRBJ1-4 | . | . | TRBV12-3/TRBV12-4 | TGTGCCACCCGCTTGGGGGGACTGGAAAAACTGTTTTTT | CATRLGGLEKLFF
TRBJ2-5 | TRBD1 | . | TRBV7-8 | TGTGCCAGCAGCACCCGTCTGCCGGACAGGACACCTGAGACCCAGTACTTC | CASSTRLPDRTPETQYF
TRBJ2-5 | . | . | TRBV5-5 | TGTGCCAGCAGGTCATACCGACAGGACGGAGAGACCCAGTACTTC | CASRSYRQDGETQYF
TRBJ1-2 | TRBD1 | . | TRBV10-3 | TGTGCCATCACCGGGGACAGCCTCTATGGCTACACCTTC | CAITGDSLYGYTF
TRBJ1-1 | . | . | TRBV30 | TGTGCCTGGAGTCCGCAGGGGCCAGAAGCTTTCTTT | CAWSPQGPEAFF